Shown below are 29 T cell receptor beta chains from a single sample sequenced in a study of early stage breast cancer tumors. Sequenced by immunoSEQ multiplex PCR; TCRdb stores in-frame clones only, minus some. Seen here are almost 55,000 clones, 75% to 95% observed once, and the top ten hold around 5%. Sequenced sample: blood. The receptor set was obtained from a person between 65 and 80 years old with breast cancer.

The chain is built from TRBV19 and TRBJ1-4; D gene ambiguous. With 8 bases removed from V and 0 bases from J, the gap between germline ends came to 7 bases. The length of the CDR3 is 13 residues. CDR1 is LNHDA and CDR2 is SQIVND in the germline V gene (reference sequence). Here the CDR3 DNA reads TGTGCCAGTCGAGATGCAACTAATGAAAAACTGTTTTTT. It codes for CASRDATNEKLFF.

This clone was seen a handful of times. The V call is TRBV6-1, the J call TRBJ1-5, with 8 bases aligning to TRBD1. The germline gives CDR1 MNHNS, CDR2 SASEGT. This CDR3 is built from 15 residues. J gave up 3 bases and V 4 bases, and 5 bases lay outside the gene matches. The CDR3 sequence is CASSADRDLNQPQHF. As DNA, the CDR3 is TGTGCCAGCAGTGCGGACAGGGACCTCAATCAGCCCCAGCATTTT.

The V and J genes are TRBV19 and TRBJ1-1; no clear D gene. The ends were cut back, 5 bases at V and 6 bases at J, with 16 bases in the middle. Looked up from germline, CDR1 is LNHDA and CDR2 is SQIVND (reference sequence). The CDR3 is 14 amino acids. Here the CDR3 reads CASSPYRDLPEAFF. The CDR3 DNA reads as TGTGCCAGTAGTCCCTATCGGGATCTACCTGAAGCTTTCTTT.

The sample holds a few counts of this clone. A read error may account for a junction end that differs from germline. The CDR3: CASSEFGGRFF. The CDR3 nucleotides are TGTGCCAGCAGTGAATTTGGAGGACGGTTCTTC. This rearrangement joins TRBV2 to TRBJ1-2; D is unresolved. This CDR3 is built from 11 residues. Per germline, CDR1 SNHLY and CDR2 FYNNEI.

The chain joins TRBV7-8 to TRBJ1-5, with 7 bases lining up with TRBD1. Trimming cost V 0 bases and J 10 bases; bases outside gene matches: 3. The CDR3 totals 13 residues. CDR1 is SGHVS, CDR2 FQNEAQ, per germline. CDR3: CASSLAWDSPQHF. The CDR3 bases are TGTGCCAGCAGCTTAGCCTGGGACAGCCCCCAGCATTTT.

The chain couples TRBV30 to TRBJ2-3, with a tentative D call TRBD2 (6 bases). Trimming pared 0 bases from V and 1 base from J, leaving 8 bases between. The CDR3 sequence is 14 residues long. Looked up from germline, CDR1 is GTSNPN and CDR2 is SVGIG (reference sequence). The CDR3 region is CAWSVGGGTDTQYF. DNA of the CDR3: TGTGCCTGGAGTGTCGGCGGGGGCACAGATACGCAGTATTTT.

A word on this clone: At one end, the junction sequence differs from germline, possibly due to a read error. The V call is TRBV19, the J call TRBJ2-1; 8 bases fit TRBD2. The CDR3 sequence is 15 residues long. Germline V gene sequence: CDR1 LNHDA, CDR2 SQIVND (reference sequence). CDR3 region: CASRIAGTSYNEQFF. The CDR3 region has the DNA TGTGCCAGTAGGATAGCGGGGACTTCCTACAATGAGCAGTTCTTC.

CDR3 sequence: CASSYLETQYF. CDR3 bases: TGTGCCAGCTCATACTTAGAGACCCAGTACTTC. The gene calls are TRBV11-2 and TRBJ2-5; D is unresolved. V was trimmed by 8 bases and J by 4 bases, leaving 8 bases between them. This CDR3 contains 11 residues. Germline V CDR1 and CDR2: SGHAT, FQNNGV.

CDR3 DNA sequence: TGTGCCACCACAGGGATCTTTGGAAACACCATATATTTT. Protein: CATTGIFGNTIYF. The chain joins TRBV15 to TRBJ1-3, with D possibly TRBD1 on 5 matching bases. Per germline, CDR1 LNHNV and CDR2 YYDKDF (reference sequence). The CDR3 runs to 13 residues. Deletions cut 7 bases from V and 3 bases from J, with 10 bases between.

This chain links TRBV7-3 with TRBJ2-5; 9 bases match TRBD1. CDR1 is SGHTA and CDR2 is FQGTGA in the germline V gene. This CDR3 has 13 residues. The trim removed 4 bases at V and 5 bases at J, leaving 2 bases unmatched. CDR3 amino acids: CASSYRGRETQYF. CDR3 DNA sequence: TGTGCCAGCAGCTACAGGGGGCGGGAGACCCAGTACTTC.

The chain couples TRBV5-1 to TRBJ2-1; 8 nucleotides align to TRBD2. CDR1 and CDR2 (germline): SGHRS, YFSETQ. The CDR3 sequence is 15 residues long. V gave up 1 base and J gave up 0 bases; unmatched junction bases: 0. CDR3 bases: TGCGCCAGCAGCTTGACTAGCGGCTCCTACAATGAGCAGTTCTTC. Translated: CASSLTSGSYNEQFF.

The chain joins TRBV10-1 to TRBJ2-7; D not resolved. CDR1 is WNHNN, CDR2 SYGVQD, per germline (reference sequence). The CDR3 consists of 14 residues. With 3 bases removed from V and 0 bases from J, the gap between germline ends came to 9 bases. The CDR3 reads CASSDGHSSYEQYF. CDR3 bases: TGCGCCAGCAGTGATGGTCACAGCTCCTACGAGCAGTACTTC.

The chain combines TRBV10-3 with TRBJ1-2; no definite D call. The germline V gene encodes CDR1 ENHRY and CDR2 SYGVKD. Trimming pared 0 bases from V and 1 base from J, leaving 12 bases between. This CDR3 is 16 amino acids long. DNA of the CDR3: TGTGCCATCAGTGAGTCAACGACTAAAGATAACTATGGCTACACCTTC. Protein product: CAISESTTKDNYGYTF.

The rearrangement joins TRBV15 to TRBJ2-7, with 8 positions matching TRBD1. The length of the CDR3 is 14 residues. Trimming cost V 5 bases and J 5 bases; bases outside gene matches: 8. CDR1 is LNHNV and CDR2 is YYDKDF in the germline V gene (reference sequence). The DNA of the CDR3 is TGTGCCACCAGCCCCAGGACAGGGAGCAACGAGCAGTACTTC. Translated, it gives CATSPRTGSNEQYF.

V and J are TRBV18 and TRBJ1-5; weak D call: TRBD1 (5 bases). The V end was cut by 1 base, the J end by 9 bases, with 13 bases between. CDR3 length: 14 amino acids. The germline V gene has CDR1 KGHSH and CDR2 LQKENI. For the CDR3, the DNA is TGTGCCAGCTCACCACGGGACTCCCGCGGGCCCCAGCATTTT. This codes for CASSPRDSRGPQHF.

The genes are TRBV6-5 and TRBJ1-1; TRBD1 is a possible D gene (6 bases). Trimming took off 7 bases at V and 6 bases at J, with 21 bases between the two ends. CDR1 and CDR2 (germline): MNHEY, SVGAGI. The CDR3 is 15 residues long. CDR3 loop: CASNQGRATRSEAFF. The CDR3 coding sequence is TGTGCCAGCAACCAGGGGAGAGCAACGCGGTCTGAAGCTTTCTTT.

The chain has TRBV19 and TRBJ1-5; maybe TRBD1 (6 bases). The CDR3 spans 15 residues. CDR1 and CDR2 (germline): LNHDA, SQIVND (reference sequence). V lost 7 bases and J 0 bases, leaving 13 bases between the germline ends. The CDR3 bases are TGTGCCAGTACTACAGGGTCGTATAGCAATCAGCCCCAGCATTTT. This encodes CASTTGSYSNQPQHF.

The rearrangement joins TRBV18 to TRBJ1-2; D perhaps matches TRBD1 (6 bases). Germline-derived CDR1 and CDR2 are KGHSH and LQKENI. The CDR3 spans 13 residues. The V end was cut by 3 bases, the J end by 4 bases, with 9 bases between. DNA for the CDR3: TGTGCCAGCTCACCGACGGACAGCTATGGCTACACCTTC. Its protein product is CASSPTDSYGYTF.

CDR3 DNA: TGCGCCAGCCGCTCTTCGGGACAGGGTAGTAGCATTCAGTACTTC. Translated, it gives CASRSSGQGSSIQYF. The chain combines TRBV4-1 with TRBJ2-4, with 9 bases fitting TRBD1. V was clipped by 8 bases and J by 9 bases; unmatched bases: 14. The CDR3 loop spans 15 amino acids. Germline V gives CDR1 MGHRA, CDR2 YSYEKL.

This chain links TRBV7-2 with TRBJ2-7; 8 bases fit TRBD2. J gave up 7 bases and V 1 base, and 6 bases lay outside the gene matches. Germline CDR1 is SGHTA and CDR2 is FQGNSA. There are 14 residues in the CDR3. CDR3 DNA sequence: TGTGCCAGCAGCTTAGTTTGGGTAGCGGGGGAGCAGTACTTC. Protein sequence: CASSLVWVAGEQYF. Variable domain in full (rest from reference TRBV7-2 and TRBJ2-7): GAGVSQSPSNKVTEKGKDVELRCDPISGHTALYWYRQSLGQGLEFLIYFQGNSAPDKSGLPSDRFSAERTGGSVSTLTIQRTQQEDSAVYLCASSLVWVAGEQYFGPGTRLTVT.

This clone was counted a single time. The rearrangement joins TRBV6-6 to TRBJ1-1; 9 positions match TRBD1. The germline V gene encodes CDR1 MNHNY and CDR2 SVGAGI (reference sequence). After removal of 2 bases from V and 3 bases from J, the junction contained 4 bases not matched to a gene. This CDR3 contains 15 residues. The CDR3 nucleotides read TGTGCCAGCAGTTACGGACAGGGGAAGGACACTGAAGCTTTCTTT. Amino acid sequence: CASSYGQGKDTEAFF.

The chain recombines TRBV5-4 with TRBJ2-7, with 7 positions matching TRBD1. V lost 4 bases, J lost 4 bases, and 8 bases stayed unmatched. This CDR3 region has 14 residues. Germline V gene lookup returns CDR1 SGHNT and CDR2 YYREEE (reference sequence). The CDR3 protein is CASSTRQGEYEQYF. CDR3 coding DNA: TGTGCCAGCAGCACCCGACAGGGAGAGTACGAGCAGTACTTC.

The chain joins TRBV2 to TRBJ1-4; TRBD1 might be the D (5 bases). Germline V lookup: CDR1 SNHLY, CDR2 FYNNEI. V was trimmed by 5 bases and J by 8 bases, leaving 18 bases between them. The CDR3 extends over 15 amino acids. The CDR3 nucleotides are TGTGCCAGCAGTCTTCAACAGGCCCGACACGAAAAACTGTTTTTT. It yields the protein CASSLQQARHEKLFF. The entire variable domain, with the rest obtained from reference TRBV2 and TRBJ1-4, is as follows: EPEVTQTPSHQVTQMGQEVILRCVPISNHLYFYWYRQILGQKVEFLVSFYNNEISEKSEIFDDQFSVERPDGSNFTLKIRSTKLEDSAMYFCASSLQQARHEKLFFGSGTQLSVL.

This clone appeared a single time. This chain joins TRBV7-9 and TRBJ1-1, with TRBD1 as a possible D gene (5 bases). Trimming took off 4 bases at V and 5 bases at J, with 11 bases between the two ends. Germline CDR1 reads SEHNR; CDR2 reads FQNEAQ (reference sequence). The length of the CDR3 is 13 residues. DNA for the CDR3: TGTGCCAGCAGCTGGGTGGGGGGAACTGAAGCTTTCTTT. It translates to CASSWVGGTEAFF.

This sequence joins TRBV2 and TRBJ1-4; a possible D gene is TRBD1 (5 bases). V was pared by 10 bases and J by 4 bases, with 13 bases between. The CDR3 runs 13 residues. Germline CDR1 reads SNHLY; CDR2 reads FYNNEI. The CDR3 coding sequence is TGTGCCACCCACCAGGGCCTTAATGAAAAACTGTTTTTT. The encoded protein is CATHQGLNEKLFF.

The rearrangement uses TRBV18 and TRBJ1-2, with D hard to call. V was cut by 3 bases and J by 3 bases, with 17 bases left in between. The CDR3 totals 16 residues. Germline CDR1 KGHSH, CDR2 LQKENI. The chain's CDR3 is CASSPTLEDRHYGYTF. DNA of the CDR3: TGTGCCAGCTCACCTACCTTGGAGGACCGCCACTATGGCTACACCTTC. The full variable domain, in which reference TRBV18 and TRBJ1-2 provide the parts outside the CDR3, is NAGVMQNPRHLVRRRGQEARLRCSPMKGHSHVYWYRQLPEEGLKFMVYLQKENIIDESGMPKERFSAEFPKEGPSILRIQQVVRGDSAAYFCASSPTLEDRHYGYTFGSGTRLTVV.

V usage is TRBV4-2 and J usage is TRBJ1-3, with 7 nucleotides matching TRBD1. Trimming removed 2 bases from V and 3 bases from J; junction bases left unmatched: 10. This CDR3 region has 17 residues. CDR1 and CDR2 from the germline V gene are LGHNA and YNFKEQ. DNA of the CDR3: TGTGCCAGCAGCCAACTTTCAGGGGGTTCGTTTGGAAACACCATATATTTT. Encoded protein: CASSQLSGGSFGNTIYF.

CDR3 region: CASSLGSGSTDTQYF. The DNA for the CDR3 is TGTGCCAGTAGTTTAGGTAGCGGTTCCACAGATACGCAGTATTTT. The J gene is TRBJ2-3, the V gene TRBV19; a weak D match, TRBD2 (6 bases). There are 15 residues in the CDR3. Germline lookup yields CDR1 LNHDA and CDR2 SQIVND (reference sequence). Trimming took 5 bases from V and 2 from J, leaving 14 bases between them.

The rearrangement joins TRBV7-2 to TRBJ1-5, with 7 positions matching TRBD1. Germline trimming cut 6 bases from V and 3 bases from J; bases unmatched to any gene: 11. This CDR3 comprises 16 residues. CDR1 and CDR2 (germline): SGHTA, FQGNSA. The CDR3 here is CASRGRSGGNNQPQHF. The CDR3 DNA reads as TGTGCCAGCAGGGGGAGGTCAGGGGGTAACAATCAGCCCCAGCATTTT.